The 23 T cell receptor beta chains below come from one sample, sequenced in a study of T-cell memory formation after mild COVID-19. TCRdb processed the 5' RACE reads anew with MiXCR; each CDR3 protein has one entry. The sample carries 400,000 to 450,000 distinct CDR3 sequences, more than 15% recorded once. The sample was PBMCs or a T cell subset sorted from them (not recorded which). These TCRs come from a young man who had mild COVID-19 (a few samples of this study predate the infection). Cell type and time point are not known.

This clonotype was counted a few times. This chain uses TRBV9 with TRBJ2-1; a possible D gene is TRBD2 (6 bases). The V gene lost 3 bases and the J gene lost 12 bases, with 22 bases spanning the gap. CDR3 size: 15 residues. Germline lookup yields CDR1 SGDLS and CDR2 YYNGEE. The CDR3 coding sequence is TGTGCCAGCAGCGGCCTCCGGGACTCCTCCCAGATGCAGTTCTTC. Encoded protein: CASSGLRDSSQMQFF. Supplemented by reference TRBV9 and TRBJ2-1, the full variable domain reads DSGVTQTPKHLITATGQRVTLRCSPRSGDLSVYWYQQSLDQGLQFLIQYYNGEERAKGNILERFSAQQFPDLHSELNLSSLELGDSALYFCASSGLRDSSQMQFFGPGTRLTVL.

Written as DNA, the CDR3 is TGTGCCAGCAACCGAATCCCCCTCGGCACAGATACGCAGTATTTT. Translating gives CASNRIPLGTDTQYF. The chain is built from TRBV4-2 and TRBJ2-3; no reliable D call. Deletions cut 7 bases from V and 1 base from J, with 15 bases between. Germline V gene lookup returns CDR1 LGHNA and CDR2 YNFKEQ. The CDR3 contains 15 residues.

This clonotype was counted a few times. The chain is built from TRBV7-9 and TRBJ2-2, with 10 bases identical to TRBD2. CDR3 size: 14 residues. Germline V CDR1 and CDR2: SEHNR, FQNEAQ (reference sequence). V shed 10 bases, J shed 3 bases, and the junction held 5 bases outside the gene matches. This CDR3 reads CATGLAAYTGELFF. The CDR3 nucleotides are TGTGCCACCGGACTAGCGGCGTACACCGGGGAGCTGTTTTTT.

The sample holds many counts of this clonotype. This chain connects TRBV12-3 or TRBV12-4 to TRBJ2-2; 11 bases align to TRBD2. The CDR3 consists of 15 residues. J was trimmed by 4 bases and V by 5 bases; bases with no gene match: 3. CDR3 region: CASSPSGGLTGELFF. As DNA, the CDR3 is TGTGCCAGCAGTCCTAGCGGGGGGCTCACCGGGGAGCTGTTTTTT.

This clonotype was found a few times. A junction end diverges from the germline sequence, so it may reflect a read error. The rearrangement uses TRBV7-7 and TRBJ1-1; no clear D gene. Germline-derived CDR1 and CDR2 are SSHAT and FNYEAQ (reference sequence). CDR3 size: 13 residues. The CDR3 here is CASSTHPNTEAFF. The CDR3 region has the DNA TGTGCTAGCAGCACCCACCCGAACACTGAAGCTTTCTTT. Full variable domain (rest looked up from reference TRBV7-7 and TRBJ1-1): GAGVSQSPRYKVTKRGQDVTLRCDPISSHATLYWYQQALGQGPEFLTYFNYEAQPDKSGLPSDRFSAERPEGSISTLTIQRTEQRDSAMYRCASSTHPNTEAFFGQGTRLTVV.

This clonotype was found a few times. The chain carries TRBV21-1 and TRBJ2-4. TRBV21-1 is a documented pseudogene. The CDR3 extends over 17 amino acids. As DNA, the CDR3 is TGTGCCAGCAGCAAATGGAGAATAGCTGTAGCCAAAAACATTCAGTACTTC. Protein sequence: CASSKWRIAVAKNIQYF.

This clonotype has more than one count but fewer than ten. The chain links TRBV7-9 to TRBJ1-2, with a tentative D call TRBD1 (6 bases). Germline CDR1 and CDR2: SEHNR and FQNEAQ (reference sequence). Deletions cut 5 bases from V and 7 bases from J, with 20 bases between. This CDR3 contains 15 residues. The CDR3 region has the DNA TGTGCCAGCAGCAGCGGCGCCCAGGGGAGTCGTGGCTACACCTTC. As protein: CASSSGAQGSRGYTF.

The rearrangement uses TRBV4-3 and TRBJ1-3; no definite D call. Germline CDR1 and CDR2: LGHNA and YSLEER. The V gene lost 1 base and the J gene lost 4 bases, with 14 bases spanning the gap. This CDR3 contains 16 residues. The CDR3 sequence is CASSQGNGGNGNTIYF. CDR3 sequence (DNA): TGCGCCAGCAGCCAAGGAAACGGAGGGAACGGAAACACCATATATTTT.

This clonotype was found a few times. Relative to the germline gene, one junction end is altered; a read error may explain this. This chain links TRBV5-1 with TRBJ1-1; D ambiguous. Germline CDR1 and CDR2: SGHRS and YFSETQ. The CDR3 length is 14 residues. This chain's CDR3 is CASSLVPENTEAFF. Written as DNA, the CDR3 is TGTGCCAGCAGCTTAGTGCCAGAGAACACTGAAGCTTTCTTT.

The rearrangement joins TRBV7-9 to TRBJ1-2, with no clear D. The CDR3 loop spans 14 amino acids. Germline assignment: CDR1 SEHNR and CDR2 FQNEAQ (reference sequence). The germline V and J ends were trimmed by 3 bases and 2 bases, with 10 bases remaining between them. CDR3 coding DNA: TGTGCCAGCAGCTTCTGGTGGGAAAACTATGGCTACACCTTC. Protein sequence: CASSFWWENYGYTF.

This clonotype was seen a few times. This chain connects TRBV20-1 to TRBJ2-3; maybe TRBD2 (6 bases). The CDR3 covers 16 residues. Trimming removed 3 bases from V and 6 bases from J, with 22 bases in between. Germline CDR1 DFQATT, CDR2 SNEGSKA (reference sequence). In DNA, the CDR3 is TGCAGTGCTAGGAAGGGCAGGTCACTGAGCGGGGATACGCAGTATTTT. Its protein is CSARKGRSLSGDTQYF.

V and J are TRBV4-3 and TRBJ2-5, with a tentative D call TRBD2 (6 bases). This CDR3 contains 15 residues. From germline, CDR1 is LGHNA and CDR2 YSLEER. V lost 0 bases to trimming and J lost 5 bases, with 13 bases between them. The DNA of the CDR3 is TGCGCCAGCAGCCAAGAGTTGGGGAGGTTGGAGACCCAGTACTTC. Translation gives CASSQELGRLETQYF.

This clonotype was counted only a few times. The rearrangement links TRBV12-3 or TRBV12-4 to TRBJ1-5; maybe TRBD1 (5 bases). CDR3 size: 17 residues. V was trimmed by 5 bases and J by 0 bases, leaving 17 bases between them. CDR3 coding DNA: TGTGCCAGCAGTCTTAGGACCAGGGACGATAGCAATCAGCCCCAGCATTTT. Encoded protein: CASSLRTRDDSNQPQHF.

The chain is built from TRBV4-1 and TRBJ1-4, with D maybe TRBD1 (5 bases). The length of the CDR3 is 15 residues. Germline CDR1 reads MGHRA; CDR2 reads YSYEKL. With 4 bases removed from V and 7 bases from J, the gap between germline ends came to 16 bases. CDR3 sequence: CASSPAQGTAEKLFF. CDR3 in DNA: TGCGCCAGCAGCCCGGCCCAAGGGACGGCTGAAAAACTGTTTTTT.

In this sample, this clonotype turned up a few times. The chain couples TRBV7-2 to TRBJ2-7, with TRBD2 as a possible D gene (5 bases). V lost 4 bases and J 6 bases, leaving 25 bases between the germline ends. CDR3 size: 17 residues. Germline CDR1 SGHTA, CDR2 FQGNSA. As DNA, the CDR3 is TGTGCCAGCAGCTGGACGGGGTTCGGAGACCGAGCTAGCGAGCAGTACGTC. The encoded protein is CASSWTGFGDRASEQYV.

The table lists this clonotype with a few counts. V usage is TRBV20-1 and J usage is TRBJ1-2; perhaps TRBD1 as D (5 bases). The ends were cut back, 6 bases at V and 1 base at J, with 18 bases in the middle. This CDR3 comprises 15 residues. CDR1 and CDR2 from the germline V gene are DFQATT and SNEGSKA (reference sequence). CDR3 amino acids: CSASGSGAGNYGYTF. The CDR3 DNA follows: TGCAGTGCCAGTGGTTCCGGGGCCGGTAACTATGGCTACACCTTC.

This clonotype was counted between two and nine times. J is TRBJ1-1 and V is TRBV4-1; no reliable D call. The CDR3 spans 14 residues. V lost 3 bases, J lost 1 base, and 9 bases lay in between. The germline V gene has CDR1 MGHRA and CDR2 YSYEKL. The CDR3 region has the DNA TGCGCCAGCAGCCAGCTCGGAGGGAACACTGAAGCTTTCTTT. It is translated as CASSQLGGNTEAFF.

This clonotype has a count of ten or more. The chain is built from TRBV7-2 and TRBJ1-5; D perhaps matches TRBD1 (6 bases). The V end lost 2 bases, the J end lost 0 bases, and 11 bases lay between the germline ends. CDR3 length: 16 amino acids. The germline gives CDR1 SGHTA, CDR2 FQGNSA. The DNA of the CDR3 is TGTGCCAGCAGCTTACAACAGGGTTATAGCAATCAGCCCCAGCATTTT. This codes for CASSLQQGYSNQPQHF.

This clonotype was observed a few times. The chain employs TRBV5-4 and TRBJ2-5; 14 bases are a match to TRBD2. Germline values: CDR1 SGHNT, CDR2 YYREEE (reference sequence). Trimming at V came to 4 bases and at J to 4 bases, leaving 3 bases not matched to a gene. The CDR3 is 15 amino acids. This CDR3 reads CASSRGTSGGETQYF. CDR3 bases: TGTGCCAGCAGCCGGGGGACTAGCGGGGGAGAGACCCAGTACTTC.

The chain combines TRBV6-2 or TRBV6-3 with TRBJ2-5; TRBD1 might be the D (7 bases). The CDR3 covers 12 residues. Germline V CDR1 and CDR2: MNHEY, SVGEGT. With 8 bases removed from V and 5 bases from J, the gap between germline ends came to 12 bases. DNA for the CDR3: TGTGCCAGCTGGAGGGGGCTTGAGACCCAGTACTTC. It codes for CASWRGLETQYF.

CDR3 amino acids: CASSQEGSGYTF. DNA for the CDR3: TGTGCCAGCTCACAGGAGGGGTCTGGCTACACCTTC. This chain links TRBV18 with TRBJ1-2, with a weak D call TRBD1 (5 bases). CDR1 KGHSH and CDR2 LQKENI come from the germline V gene. The CDR3 has 12 amino acids. Trimming stripped 4 bases from V and 7 bases from J, with 10 bases between.

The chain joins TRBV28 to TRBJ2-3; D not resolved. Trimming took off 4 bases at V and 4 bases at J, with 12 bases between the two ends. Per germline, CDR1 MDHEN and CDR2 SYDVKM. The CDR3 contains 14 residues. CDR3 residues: CASSSPGQADTQYF. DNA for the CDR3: TGTGCCAGCAGTTCCCCCGGGCAGGCAGATACGCAGTATTTT. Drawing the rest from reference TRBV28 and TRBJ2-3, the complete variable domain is DVKVTQSSRYLVKRTGEKVFLECVQDMDHENMFWYRQDPGLGLRLIYFSYDVKMKEKGDIPEGYSVSREKKERFSLILESASTNQTSMYLCASSSPGQADTQYFGPGTRLTVL.

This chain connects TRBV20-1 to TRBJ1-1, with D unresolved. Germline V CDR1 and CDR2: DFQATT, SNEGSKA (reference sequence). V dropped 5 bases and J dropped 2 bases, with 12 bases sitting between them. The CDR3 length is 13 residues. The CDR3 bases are TGCAGTGCTCAATGGACGGGAAACACTGAAGCTTTCTTT. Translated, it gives CSAQWTGNTEAFF.